Following are 9 T cell receptor beta chains from one sample sequenced in a study of cytomegalovirus exposure and HLA in healthy donors. The PCR was carried out with 60 Vbeta primers and 13 Jbeta primers. Using immunoSEQ multiplex PCR, the repertoire was profiled, and TCRdb retains in-frame clones only, with some absent. Among under 170,000 clones, more than 75% were seen once, and the ten largest hold 3.5%. Specimen: PBMCs. The source of these receptors is a human donor in good health.

This sequence joins TRBV5-4 and TRBJ2-2, with D perhaps matching TRBD2 (7 bases). The CDR3 covers 16 residues. V was trimmed by 3 bases and J by 2 bases, leaving 14 bases between them. The germline V gene has CDR1 SGHNT and CDR2 YYREEE (reference sequence). The CDR3 DNA reads as TGTGCCAGCAGCTGGGGGGGCATCGGTAACACCGGGGAGCTGTTTTTT. Translated: CASSWGGIGNTGELFF.

The chain links TRBV19 to TRBJ1-2; D might be TRBD1 (6 bases). This CDR3 contains 15 residues. Germline CDR1 reads LNHDA; CDR2 reads SQIVND (reference sequence). Trimming pared 5 bases from V and 3 bases from J, leaving 16 bases between. The CDR3, as DNA: TGTGCCAGTAGTGCCGGTCCAGACAGGTACTATGGCTACACCTTC. Amino acid sequence: CASSAGPDRYYGYTF. The full variable domain, its missing parts supplied by reference TRBV19 and TRBJ1-2, is DGGITQSPKYLFRKEGQNVTLSCEQNLNHDAMYWYRQDPGQGLRLIYYSQIVNDFQKGDIAEGYSVSREKKESFPLTVTSAQKNPTAFYLCASSAGPDRYYGYTFGSGTRLTVV.

A remark on this clone: The sample contains more than one DNA sequence encoding this CDR3. The CDR3 here is CATSSQGARGYTF. The CDR3, as DNA: TGTGCCACCAGCTCCCAGGGGGCGCGGGGCTACACCTTC. V and J are TRBV15 and TRBJ1-2; TRBD1 matches 8 bases. The CDR3 extends over 13 amino acids. Losses at the gene ends were 5 bases for V and 8 bases for J; bases not matched to a gene: 7. Per the germline V gene, CDR1 is LNHNV and CDR2 is YYDKDF (reference sequence).

This chain joins TRBV15 and TRBJ1-2, with 7 nucleotides matching TRBD1. CDR3 length: 17 amino acids. V lost 0 bases and J lost 4; bases outside the gene matches: 11. Germline V gene lookup returns CDR1 LNHNV and CDR2 YYDKDF (reference sequence). CDR3 nucleotides: TGTGCCACCAGCAGAGATTCGGGCAGGGGGATCACCTATGGCTACACCTTC. Translation gives CATSRDSGRGITYGYTF. The entire variable domain, with the rest obtained from reference TRBV15 and TRBJ1-2, is as follows: DAMVIQNPRYQVTQFGKPVTLSCSQTLNHNVMYWYQQKSSQAPKLLFHYYDKDFNNEADTPDNFQSRRPNTSFCFLDIRSPGLGDTAMYLCATSRDSGRGITYGYTFGSGTRLTVV.

This chain connects TRBV6-6 to TRBJ1-5; 7 bases line up with TRBD1. Germline V gene lookup returns CDR1 MNHNY and CDR2 SVGAGI (reference sequence). The length of the CDR3 is 14 residues. The ends lost 4 bases at V and 3 bases at J; junction bases unmatched: 3. The CDR3 sequence is CASSWDRNNQPQHF. CDR3 nucleotide sequence: TGTGCCAGCAGTTGGGACAGAAACAATCAGCCCCAGCATTTT.

V usage is TRBV10-3 and J usage is TRBJ2-7; tentatively, D is TRBD2 (5 bases). The CDR3 loop spans 13 amino acids. Germline V CDR1 and CDR2: ENHRY, SYGVKD. The V end was cut by 7 bases, the J end by 2 bases, with 12 bases between. CDR3 DNA sequence: TGTGCCATCAAACGGGATTTACCCTACGAGCAGTACTTC. Protein product: CAIKRDLPYEQYF.

In this sample, this clone turned up once. This rearrangement joins TRBV7-9 to TRBJ2-3; 10 bases agree with TRBD1. CDR3 length: 16 amino acids. In germline, CDR1 is SEHNR, CDR2 FQNEAQ (reference sequence). V was clipped by 5 bases and J by 2 bases; unmatched bases: 7. CDR3 nucleotides: TGTGCCAGCAGCGGTCGACAGGGGGCTAACACAGATACGCAGTATTTT. Amino acids: CASSGRQGANTDTQYF.

V usage is TRBV4-1 and J usage is TRBJ1-1; 9 bases align to TRBD1. The CDR3 length is 14 residues. Germline assignment: CDR1 MGHRA and CDR2 YSYEKL. V lost 4 bases to trimming and J lost 4 bases; unmatched junction nucleotides: 4. The CDR3 reads CASSRETGGTEAFF. DNA of the CDR3: TGCGCCAGCAGCCGGGAGACAGGGGGCACTGAAGCTTTCTTT.

Comments on this clone: Additional DNA sequences in this sample encode the identical CDR3. The chain is built from TRBV19 and TRBJ2-1; no firm D call. The V gene lost 3 bases and the J gene lost 6 bases, with 3 bases spanning the gap. The CDR3 consists of 11 residues. The germline CDR1 and CDR2 sequences are LNHDA and SQIVND (reference sequence). The CDR3 sequence: CASSILNEQFF. CDR3 bases: TGTGCCAGTAGTATTCTCAATGAGCAGTTCTTC.